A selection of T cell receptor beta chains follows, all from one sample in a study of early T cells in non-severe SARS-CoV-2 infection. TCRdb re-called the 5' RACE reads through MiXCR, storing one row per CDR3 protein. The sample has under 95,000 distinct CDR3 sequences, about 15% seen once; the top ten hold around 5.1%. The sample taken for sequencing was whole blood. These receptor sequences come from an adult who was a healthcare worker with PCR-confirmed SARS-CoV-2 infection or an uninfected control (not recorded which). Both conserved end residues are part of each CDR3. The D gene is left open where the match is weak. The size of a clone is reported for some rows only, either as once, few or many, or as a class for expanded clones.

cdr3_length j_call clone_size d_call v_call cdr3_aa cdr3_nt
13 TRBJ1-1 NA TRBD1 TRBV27 CASSQGANTEAFF TGTGCCAGCAGTCAGGGGGCGAACACTGAAGCTTTCTTT
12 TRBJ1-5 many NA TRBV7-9 CASSLEYQPQHF TGTGCCAGCAGCCTGGAGTATCAGCCCCAGCATTTT
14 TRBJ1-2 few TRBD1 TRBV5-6 CASSLDRGGYGYTF TGTGCCAGCAGCTTGGACAGGGGGGGCTATGGCTACACCTTC
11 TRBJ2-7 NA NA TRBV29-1 CSGRDSYEQYF TGCAGCGGGCGAGACTCCTACGAGCAGTACTTC
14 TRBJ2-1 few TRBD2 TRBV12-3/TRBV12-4 CASGPPGGYNEQFF TGTGCCAGCGGTCCGCCCGGGGGGTACAATGAGCAGTTCTTC
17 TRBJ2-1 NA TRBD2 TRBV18 CASSPGPSGSSYNEQFF TGTGCCAGCTCACCGGGGCCCAGCGGGAGCTCCTACAATGAGCAGTTCTTC
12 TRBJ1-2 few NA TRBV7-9 CASSPARYGYTF TGTGCCAGCAGCCCCGCAAGATATGGCTACACCTTC
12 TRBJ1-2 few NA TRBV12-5 CASGTGHYGYTF TGTGCTAGTGGCACCGGACACTATGGCTACACCTTC
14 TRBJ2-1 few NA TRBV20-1 CSATSPILATEQFF TGCAGTGCCACCAGTCCCATCCTAGCGACTGAGCAGTTCTTC
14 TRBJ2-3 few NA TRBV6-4 CASSAGGSTDTQYF TGTGCCAGCAGCGCTGGGGGCTCCACAGATACGCAGTATTTT
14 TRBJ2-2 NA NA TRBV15 CATSRERVTGELFF TGTGCCACCAGCAGAGAACGGGTTACCGGGGAGCTGTTTTTT
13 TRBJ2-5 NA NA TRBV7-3 CASSLRALETQYF TGTGCCAGCAGCTTAAGGGCCCTAGAGACCCAGTACTTC
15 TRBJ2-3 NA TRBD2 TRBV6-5 CASSSRGLAPDTQYF TGTGCCAGCAGTTCACGGGGACTAGCACCAGATACGCAGTATTTT
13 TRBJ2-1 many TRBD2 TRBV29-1 CSVGLAGYNEQFF TGCAGCGTGGGACTAGCGGGGTACAATGAGCAGTTCTTC
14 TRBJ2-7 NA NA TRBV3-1 CASSLGTIDYEQYF TGTGCCAGCAGCCTTGGGACAATCGATTACGAGCAGTACTTC
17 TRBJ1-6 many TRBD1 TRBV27 CASSLISLGQGGSPLHF TGTGCCAGCAGTTTAATAAGTCTAGGACAGGGTGGATCACCCCTCCACTTT
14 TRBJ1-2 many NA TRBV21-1 CASSQGPLKYGYTF TGTGCCAGCAGTCAGGGTCCCCTTAAATATGGCTACACCTTC
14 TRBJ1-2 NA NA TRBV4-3 CASSEAGSRVPYTF TGCGCCAGCAGCGAAGCAGGTTCTCGAGTCCCCTACACCTTC
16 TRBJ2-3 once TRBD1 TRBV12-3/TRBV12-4 CASRNRRDRGTDTQYF TGTGCCAGCAGAAACCGCCGGGACAGGGGCACAGATACGCAGTATTTT
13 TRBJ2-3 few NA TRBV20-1 CSALEVTTDTQYF TGCAGTGCTCTAGAGGTCACGACAGATACGCAGTATTTT
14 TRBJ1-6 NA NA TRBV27 CASSLLAGHSPLHF TGTGCCAGCAGTTTATTGGCGGGGCACTCACCCCTCCACTTT
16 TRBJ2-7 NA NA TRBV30 CAWSSSRTSLSYEQYF TGTGCCTGGAGTAGTTCGAGGACTTCACTCTCCTACGAGCAGTACTTC
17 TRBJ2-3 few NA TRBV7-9 CASSPSSGEGPTDTQYF TGTGCCAGCAGTCCATCTTCGGGGGAAGGGCCCACAGATACGCAGTATTTT
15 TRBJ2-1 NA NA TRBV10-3 CAIRSLAGDMDEQFF TGTGCCATCAGGTCGCTAGCCGGAGATATGGATGAGCAGTTCTTC
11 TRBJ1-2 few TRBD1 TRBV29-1 CSVEDRDGYTF TGCAGCGTTGAGGACAGGGACGGCTACACCTTC
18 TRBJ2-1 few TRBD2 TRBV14 CASSQDEASGSSISEQFF TGTGCCAGCAGCCAAGATGAGGCTAGCGGGAGCAGTATTAGTGAGCAGTTCTTC
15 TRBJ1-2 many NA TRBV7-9 CASSLHTRGPYGYTF TGTGCCAGCAGCCTGCACACCAGGGGCCCCTATGGCTACACCTTC
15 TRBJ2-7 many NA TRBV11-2 CASSLGRRSSYEQYF TGTGCCAGCAGCTTGGGGAGACGGAGCTCCTACGAGCAGTACTTC
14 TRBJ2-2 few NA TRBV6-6 CASRPGGYTGELFF TGTGCCAGCAGACCGGGCGGGTACACCGGGGAGCTGTTTTTT
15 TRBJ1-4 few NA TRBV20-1 CSARDGGARYEKLFF TGCAGTGCTAGAGACGGGGGGGCGCGGTATGAAAAACTGTTTTTT
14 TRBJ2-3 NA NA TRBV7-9 CASSFGDPTDTQYF TGTGCCAGCAGCTTCGGCGACCCCACAGATACGCAGTATTTT
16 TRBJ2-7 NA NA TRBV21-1 CASSICLAGREYEQYF TGTGCCAGCAGCATCTGCCTAGCGGGACGGGAGTACGAGCAGTACTTC
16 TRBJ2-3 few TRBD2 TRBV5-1 CASSLREGDFSDTQYF TGCGCCAGCAGCTTGCGGGAGGGCGATTTCTCAGATACGCAGTATTTT
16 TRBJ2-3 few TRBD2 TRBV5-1 CASSSSGTTGTDTQYF TGCGCCAGCAGCTCTAGCGGGACCACTGGCACAGATACGCAGTATTTT
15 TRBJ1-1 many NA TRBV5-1 CASSPRAVSNTEAFF TGCGCCAGCAGCCCGAGGGCCGTATCGAACACTGAAGCTTTCTTT
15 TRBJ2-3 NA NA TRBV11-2 CASSGVSVQGNTQYF TGTGCCAGCAGCGGAGTCTCTGTGCAGGGTAATACGCAGTATTTT
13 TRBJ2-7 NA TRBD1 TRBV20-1 CSVDGTDLNEQYF TGCAGTGTAGACGGGACAGACCTTAACGAGCAGTACTTC
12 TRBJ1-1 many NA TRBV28 CASSLGYLGAFF TGTGCCAGCAGTTTAGGTTATCTTGGAGCTTTCTTT
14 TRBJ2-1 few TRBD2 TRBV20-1 CSASLAGESNEQFF TGCAGTGCTAGTTTAGCGGGAGAGTCCAATGAGCAGTTCTTC
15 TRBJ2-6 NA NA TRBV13 CASSLTSSGANVLTF TGTGCCAGCAGCTTAACCAGCTCTGGGGCCAACGTCCTGACTTTC
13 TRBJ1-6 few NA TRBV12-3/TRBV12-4 CASSSYGGSPLHF TGTGCCAGCAGTTCCTACGGGGGTTCACCCCTCCACTTT
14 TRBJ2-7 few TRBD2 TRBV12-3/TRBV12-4 CASRSREGPYEQYF TGTGCCAGCCGGTCGCGGGAGGGCCCCTACGAGCAGTACTTC
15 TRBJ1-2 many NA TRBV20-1 CSAAPARDSTGGYTF TGCAGTGCGGCACCGGCTCGTGATTCAACGGGCGGCTACACCTTC
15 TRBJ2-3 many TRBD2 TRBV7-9 CASSLSGTPSDTQYF TGTGCCAGCAGCCTGAGCGGGACTCCTTCAGATACGCAGTATTTT
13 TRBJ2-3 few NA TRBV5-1 CASSLPPGDTQYF TGCGCCAGCAGCTTGCCGCCGGGAGATACGCAGTATTTT
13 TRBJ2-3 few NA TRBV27 CASSLVRSDTQYF TGTGCCAGCAGCCTTGTTAGGTCAGATACGCAGTATTTT
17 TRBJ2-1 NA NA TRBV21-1 CAGPGLAGGPGYNEQFF TGTGCCGGCCCAGGACTAGCGGGAGGGCCCGGTTACAATGAGCAGTTCTTC